The clone carrying this T cell receptor (beta chain) was found a few times. In the original processing: Sampled TCR counts reached a median of roughly 90,000 per sample, with values ranging from about 23,224 to 700,000. TCRdb analysed the RACE reads with MiXCR anew, one entry per CDR3 protein. These V and J calls are TCRdb output, not the study's own analysis. This table holds roughly 180,000 distinct CDR3 sequences, under 25% found once. Germline CDR1 reads MNHEY; CDR2 reads SMNVEV (reference sequence). V was shortened by 3 bases and J by 6 bases, with 10 bases between the two germline ends. This CDR3 is built from 13 residues. The data were taken from a study of human T cells and chemical hapten exposure. Study details: Once 0.01% DPC had been applied to the upper back by patch test, readings were taken at 6 days. It was small differences in pooled library volume that mainly caused per-sample TCR yields to vary.

The time point: patch test 1, 2 weeks after DPC sensitization. The treatment is: therapeutic diphenylcyclopropenone sensitization with weekly scalp DPC. The source of this sequence is a woman between 50 and 59 years old with alopecia areata. Some clones in this sample may be carry-over from other donors' samples. This sequence joins TRBV27 and TRBJ2-3; D is unresolved. The sequences come from whole blood, collected in connection with sensitization to the hapten diphenylcyclopropenone (DPC). CDR3 amino acids: CASSFRPSDTQYF. The CDR3, as DNA: TGTGCCAGCAGTTTCAGGCCGAGCGATACGCAGTATTTT.